This TCR beta chain was sequenced in a study of identical twins (dated by TCRdb to 2016 to 2018). Regarding the study in general: To test whether fetal clonotypes persist, this study deep-sequenced TCR alpha and beta repertoires from monozygotic twins, from unrelated adults of various ages, and from cord blood. Replicate twin experiments were performed at different times using different library preparation protocols to rule out contamination.

The library came from 5' RACE. TCRdb records Illumina HiSeq 2000 as the sequencer. Template switching added a universal primer binding site, and the final cDNA carried a unique molecular identifier that allowed TCR cDNA molecules to be counted accurately. Specific primers in the conserved constant-segment region were used to synthesize first-strand cDNA for TCR alpha and beta chains. To control for contamination, every cDNA library was double barcoded, receiving both a SMART-Mk sample barcode and Illumina barcodes. TruSeq adapter sequences, together with Illumina sample barcodes, were added in two successive PCR steps. The TCR alpha and beta cDNA libraries were sequenced on the Illumina HiSeq platform using custom primers. For the original study's pipeline: Raw reads were processed with MiGEC to extract unique molecular identifiers, and MiXCR was used to determine CDR3 positions. For each individual, recombination models were inferred using an EM algorithm with the repgenHMM and IGoR tools. The tcR package in R was used for shared clonotype analysis, with sharing normalized by the product of cloneset sizes. To study raw recombination free of thymic and clonal selection effects, out-of-frame nonproductive sequences were analyzed. Starting from the raw public reads, TCRdb applied fastp trimming at Q25, assembled clones with MiXCR and retained in-frame beta chains. Each CDR3 protein appears once, grouped with its most common genes and DNA. The V and J calls and clone size come from TCRdb's table, not from the authors' own analysis. The sample data list approximately 1.8 million distinct CDR3 sequences, and under 35% of these were observed just once. Around 0.25% of the sample goes to the ten largest clones.

Overall study outcomes, separate from this receptor: In beta out-of-frame sequences, excess twin sharing was weaker, because having fewer shared sequences lowered the signal-to-noise ratio. Fewer insertions were carried by abundant cord blood beta clonotypes; a weaker similar trend was observed in young adult naive repertoires, while no such trend was observed in memory repertoires. Conclusions relied on cross-sectional statistical analysis, since the same donors could not be followed over many years. Out-of-frame TCR alpha sequences shared between twins showed an excess of low generation-probability sequences compared with coincidental sharing between unrelated individuals. Zero-insertion analyses could be partly confounded by invariant T cells such as MAIT and iNKT, though diverse VJ usage argued against such confounding for most clonotypes. In monozygotic twins, recombination models systematically underestimated out-of-frame TCR alpha sharing, but the models matched the sharing seen between unrelated individuals.

According to the germline V gene, CDR1 reads SGHRS and CDR2 reads YFSETQ. The CDR3 holds 16 amino acids from the cysteine to the phenylalanine. Only the CDR3 region is kept as DNA, spanning 48 bases read in frame from base 1. The junction shows trimming of 0 bases on V and 2 bases on J, plus 12 bases between the germline ends. All donors were healthy Caucasians. This clonotype was counted a few times. Its recognized antigen is unknown. Base qualities were left out, and no much larger clone turns up one base away. This chain joins TRBV5-1 to TRBJ2-1; the D gene could be either TRBD1 or TRBD2, each agreeing at 5 bases. The source material was cord blood. The clonotype comes from a newborn girl in good health. The CDR3 loop reads CASSLAMGVPYNEQFF. DNA sequence: TGCGCCAGCAGCTTGGCCATGGGGGTCCCCTACAATGAGCAGTTCTTC.